The 18 T cell receptor beta chains presented below share a single source sample, sequenced in a study of blood T cell repertoires in COVID-19. Profiling relied on immunoSEQ multiplex PCR, and the TCRdb table lists in-frame clones only, not all of them. The data show fewer than 350,000 clones, with under 95% seen just once and about 2% held by the top ten. The specimen sequenced was PBMCs or T cells enriched from blood (not recorded which). The source is a woman in her thirties or forties with acute COVID-19.

The gene calls are TRBV23-1 and TRBJ2-3, with TRBD1 matching over 7 bases. TRBV23-1 qualifies as an ORF whose function is uncertain. The J segment lost 7 bases and the V segment lost 8 bases, leaving 15 bases of the junction unmatched. The length of the CDR3 is 15 residues. The CDR3 region is CASLSRDRVSYTQYF. CDR3 bases: TGCGCCAGCTTAAGCCGGGACAGAGTTTCTTATACGCAGTATTTT.

The rearrangement joins TRBV7-8 to TRBJ1-2, with TRBD1 matching over 10 bases. After removal of 7 bases from V and 8 bases from J, the junction contained 19 bases not matched to a gene. Germline CDR1 is SGHVS and CDR2 is FQNEAQ. There are 17 residues in the CDR3. The CDR3 region is CASTPRLGDRGVSGYTF. CDR3 DNA: TGTGCCAGCACCCCGCGTTTGGGGGACAGGGGCGTCAGCGGCTACACCTTC. Looking up the rest from reference TRBV7-8 and TRBJ1-2 gives the full variable domain: GAGVSQSPRYKVAKRGQDVALRCDPISGHVSLFWYQQALGQGPEFLTYFQNEAQLDKSGLPSDRFFAERPEGSVSTLKIQRTQQEDSAVYLCASTPRLGDRGVSGYTFGSGTRLTVV.

The chain joins TRBV30 to TRBJ1-5, with a weak D call TRBD1 (6 bases). Germline lookup yields CDR1 GTSNPN and CDR2 SVGIG (reference sequence). V gave up 3 bases and J gave up 2 bases, with 11 bases separating them. This CDR3 is built from 14 residues. The CDR3 nucleotides read TGTGCCTGGAGCCGCGGGGGCCGCAATCAGCCCCAGCATTTT. Its protein product is CAWSRGGRNQPQHF. Variable domain in full (rest from reference TRBV30 and TRBJ1-5): SQTIHQWPATLVQPVGSPLSLECTVEGTSNPNLYWYRQAAGRGLQLLFYSVGIGQISSEVPQNLSASRPQDRQFILSSKKLLLSDSGFYLCAWSRGGRNQPQHFGDGTRLSIL.

CDR3 DNA sequence: TGTGCCTGGAGTCCTTTGGACAGGGTTCACTATGGCTACACCTTC. Its translation is CAWSPLDRVHYGYTF. The rearrangement uses TRBV30 and TRBJ1-2, with 8 bases identical to TRBD1. CDR3 length: 15 residues. The V gene's germline CDR1 is GTSNPN and CDR2 SVGIG (reference sequence). J lost 3 bases, V lost 2 bases, and 8 bases had no gene match.

V is TRBV5-4 and J is TRBJ2-2; 9 bases agree with TRBD2. The CDR3 has 18 amino acids. CDR1 and CDR2 from the germline V gene are SGHNT and YYREEE (reference sequence). V lost 3 bases to trimming and J lost 5 bases; unmatched junction nucleotides: 14. CDR3 nucleotides: TGTGCCAGCAGCTCGGCAAAAGGCGGGAGGGATTCGACCGGGGAGCTGTTTTTT. This gives the protein CASSSAKGGRDSTGELFF.

The V gene is TRBV3-1 (or the pseudogene TRBV3-2), the J gene TRBJ2-7; D possibly corresponds to TRBD2 (6 bases). CDR1 and CDR2 (germline): LGHDT, YNNKEL (reference sequence). V shed 3 bases and J shed 5 bases, with 11 bases lying between them. The CDR3 has 13 amino acids. The chain's CDR3 is CASSHGGGNEQYF. The CDR3 DNA reads as TGTGCCAGCAGCCACGGGGGTGGCAACGAGCAGTACTTC.

This chain uses TRBV2 with TRBJ1-1; D is undetermined. The CDR3 is 14 residues long. V lost 7 bases, J lost 0 bases, and 12 bases lay in between. Per the germline V gene, CDR1 is SNHLY and CDR2 is FYNNEI. This CDR3 reads CASNIEGVNTEAFF. The CDR3 bases are TGTGCCAGCAATATTGAGGGAGTGAACACTGAAGCTTTCTTT.

V gene TRBV7-9 combines with J gene TRBJ1-1, with D possibly TRBD1 on 6 matching bases. The CDR3 has 12 amino acids. The germline V gene has CDR1 SEHNR and CDR2 FQNEAQ (reference sequence). V lost 4 bases to trimming and J lost 11 bases, with 14 bases between them. The CDR3 is CASSSPGQLAFF. CDR3 coding DNA: TGTGCCAGCAGCTCCCCCGGACAGTTGGCTTTCTTT.

The chain has TRBV19 and TRBJ1-2, with 7 bases lining up with TRBD1. Unmatched junction bases numbered 6, after V lost 7 bases and J lost 4 bases. CDR3 length: 13 amino acids. In germline, CDR1 is LNHDA, CDR2 SQIVND (reference sequence). CDR3 DNA sequence: TGTGCCAGTACTCGAGGGGGCGTCTATGGCTACACCTTC. Protein: CASTRGGVYGYTF.

This clone has only a few counts. The chain employs TRBV5-5 and TRBJ2-7; no reliable D call. The V gene lost 2 bases and the J gene lost 6 bases, with 18 bases spanning the gap. This CDR3 comprises 15 residues. Germline V gene lookup returns CDR1 SGHKS and CDR2 YYEKEE (reference sequence). CDR3 in amino acids: CASSLRVAATGEQYF. Here the CDR3 DNA reads TGTGCCAGCAGCTTACGGGTTGCCGCCACCGGCGAGCAGTACTTC.

This CDR3 is CASSLPGSGETQYF. The CDR3 region has the DNA TGCGCCAGCAGCCTCCCGGGGAGTGGGGAGACCCAGTACTTC. V gene TRBV5-1 combines with J gene TRBJ2-5; TRBD2 is a possible D gene (5 bases). The CDR3 runs to 14 residues. Trimming stripped 4 bases from V and 5 bases from J, with 15 bases between. CDR1 SGHRS and CDR2 YFSETQ come from the germline V gene.

V and J are TRBV29-1 and TRBJ2-1, with a tentative D call TRBD2 (6 bases). The length of the CDR3 is 17 residues. CDR1 and CDR2 from the germline V gene are SQVTM and ANQGSEA. V was cut by 8 bases and J by 6 bases, with 29 bases left in between. This CDR3 reads CSSPGTPWENSRNEQFF. CDR3 DNA: TGCAGCTCTCCTGGGACTCCTTGGGAAAATTCTCGCAATGAGCAGTTCTTC.

This chain links TRBV2 with TRBJ2-6; possibly TRBD1 for D (5 bases). Germline CDR1 reads SNHLY; CDR2 reads FYNNEI. V gave up 7 bases and J gave up 4 bases, with 23 bases separating them. The CDR3 covers 18 residues. The CDR3 region is CASNQGQGLKAGANVLTF. CDR3 sequence (DNA): TGTGCCAGCAATCAAGGGCAGGGTCTTAAGGCCGGGGCCAACGTCCTGACTTTC.

The chain joins TRBV15 to TRBJ1-1; D call uncertain. This CDR3 comprises 13 residues. The germline V gene encodes CDR1 LNHNV and CDR2 YYDKDF (reference sequence). The ends were cut back, 0 bases at V and 7 bases at J, with 9 bases in the middle. The CDR3 DNA follows: TGTGCCACCAGCAGAGAATACGGGTATGAAGCTTTCTTT. Translation: CATSREYGYEAFF.

This clone has only one observation. The chain links TRBV18 to TRBJ1-4, with 8 bases aligning to TRBD1. The CDR3 is made up of 13 amino acids. In germline, CDR1 is KGHSH, CDR2 LQKENI. V shed 6 bases and J 8 bases; nucleotides not matched to a gene: 5. The CDR3 sequence: CASSLHRGEKLFF. CDR3 DNA: TGTGCCAGCTCGCTCCACAGGGGGGAAAAACTGTTTTTT. The variable domain in full, with the rest retrieved from reference TRBV18 and TRBJ1-4, is NAGVMQNPRHLVRRRGQEARLRCSPMKGHSHVYWYRQLPEEGLKFMVYLQKENIIDESGMPKERFSAEFPKEGPSILRIQQVVRGDSAAYFCASSLHRGEKLFFGSGTQLSVL.

V and J are TRBV9 and TRBJ2-1; TRBD2 might be the D (6 bases). Between the trimmed V and J ends, which lost 0 bases and 0 bases, there was a span of 7 bases. The germline CDR1 and CDR2 sequences are SGDLS and YYNGEE. CDR3 length: 15 residues. CDR3 region: CASSVGGISYNEQFF. The CDR3, as DNA: TGTGCCAGCAGCGTAGGCGGGATCTCCTACAATGAGCAGTTCTTC.

The V and J genes are TRBV6-5 and TRBJ2-3; TRBD2 matches at 11 bases. This CDR3 is 15 amino acids long. Germline-derived CDR1 and CDR2 are MNHEY and SVGAGI. V lost 6 bases, J lost 0 bases, and 2 bases stayed unmatched. The CDR3 is CASRLAGGSTDTQYF. DNA of the CDR3: TGTGCCAGCAGGCTAGCGGGGGGTAGCACAGATACGCAGTATTTT.

The chain's CDR3 is CASSYGGGGDGYTF. CDR3 DNA: TGTGCCAGCAGTTACGGCGGGGGAGGCGATGGCTACACCTTC. The rearrangement links TRBV6-2 or TRBV6-3 to TRBJ1-2; D might be TRBD1 (5 bases). The CDR3 runs 14 residues. The V end was cut by 2 bases, the J end by 6 bases, with 13 bases between. CDR1 is MNHEY, CDR2 SVGEGT, per germline.